These 29 T cell receptor beta chains came from one sample sequenced in a study of T cell responses to AZD1222 COVID-19 vaccine. Only in-frame clones appear in the TCRdb table, and some are missing; sequencing was by immunoSEQ multiplex PCR. The profile shows about 120,000 clones, roughly 90% of them singletons. Sequencing was performed on peripheral blood, taken on day 0 of AZD1222 vaccination. These receptors came from an adult in good health.

The chain is built from TRBV5-1 and TRBJ2-3; 8 bases align to TRBD1. CDR3 size: 12 residues. J lost 9 bases, V lost 3 bases, and 3 bases had no gene match. Germline V gene lookup returns CDR1 SGHRS and CDR2 YFSETQ. The CDR3 is CASSSDRETQYF. The CDR3 DNA reads TGCGCCAGCAGCTCGGACAGGGAAACGCAGTATTTT.

This clone came up once. This chain uses TRBV18 with TRBJ2-5, with D hard to call. The germline CDR1 and CDR2 sequences are KGHSH and LQKENI. Trimming pared 3 bases from V and 3 bases from J, leaving 2 bases between. The CDR3 contains 11 residues. CDR3 sequence reads: CASSPKETQYF. The CDR3 region has the DNA TGTGCCAGCTCACCGAAAGAGACCCAGTACTTC.

This rearrangement joins TRBV5-1 to TRBJ2-5; no clear D gene. The germline CDR1 and CDR2 sequences are SGHRS and YFSETQ. The V gene lost 3 bases and the J gene lost 2 bases, with 11 bases spanning the gap. This CDR3 contains 14 residues. The CDR3 DNA follows: TGCGCCAGCAGCTGGATGGGGTTGCAAGAGACCCAGTACTTC. As protein: CASSWMGLQETQYF.

The chain recombines TRBV7-9 with TRBJ1-2; D not certain. V lost 5 bases and J 4 bases, leaving 11 bases between the germline ends. Germline V gene data show CDR1 as SEHNR and CDR2 as FQNEAQ (reference sequence). This CDR3 contains 13 residues. CDR3 loop: CASSPETSYGYTF. The CDR3 coding sequence is TGTGCCAGCAGCCCGGAGACTAGCTATGGCTACACCTTC.

This clone was found once. CDR3 region: CASSGGVSEAFF. The CDR3 DNA sequence: TGTGCCAGCAGCGGTGGGGTGAGCGAAGCTTTCTTT. The chain is built from TRBV5-4 and TRBJ1-1; D unresolved. CDR1 is SGHNT and CDR2 is YYREEE in the germline V gene (reference sequence). This CDR3 is 12 amino acids long. V was cut by 4 bases and J by 8 bases, with 12 bases left in between.

This chain uses TRBV5-8 with TRBJ1-5, with D unclear. The germline V gene has CDR1 SGHTS and CDR2 YDEGEE. The CDR3 covers 15 residues. The V gene lost 1 base and the J gene lost 2 bases, with 10 bases spanning the gap. As DNA, the CDR3 is TGTGCCAGCAGCTTGACCGGGCTGGGCAATCAGCCCCAGCATTTT. Amino acid sequence: CASSLTGLGNQPQHF.

The rearrangement uses TRBV13 and TRBJ1-2; 11 bases are shared with TRBD1. Unmatched junction bases numbered 4, after V lost 5 bases and J lost 8 bases. The CDR3 totals 13 residues. CDR1 is PRHDT, CDR2 FYEKMQ, per germline (reference sequence). The CDR3 DNA is TGTGCCAGCAGCCAGGGGACAGGGGGAGGCTACACCTTC. Amino acid sequence: CASSQGTGGGYTF.

V gene TRBV18 combines with J gene TRBJ1-5; D remains unclear. The V end lost 0 bases, the J end lost 7 bases, and 7 bases lay between the germline ends. This CDR3 has 13 amino acids. The V gene's germline CDR1 is KGHSH and CDR2 LQKENI. The chain's CDR3 is CASSPPTGQPQHF. As DNA, the CDR3 is TGTGCCAGCTCACCACCGACCGGGCAGCCCCAGCATTTT. Full variable domain (outside the CDR3, taken from reference TRBV18 and TRBJ1-5): NAGVMQNPRHLVRRRGQEARLRCSPMKGHSHVYWYRQLPEEGLKFMVYLQKENIIDESGMPKERFSAEFPKEGPSILRIQQVVRGDSAAYFCASSPPTGQPQHFGDGTRLSIL.

The J gene is TRBJ1-1, the V gene TRBV25-1; D uncertain. The V end lost 6 bases, the J end lost 2 bases, and 10 bases lay between the germline ends. This CDR3 is built from 13 residues. Looked up from germline, CDR1 is MGHDK and CDR2 is SYGVNS. The CDR3 DNA reads TGTGCCAGCAGGTACCGGGATAACACTGAAGCTTTCTTT. This sequence encodes CASRYRDNTEAFF.

This chain uses TRBV7-3 with TRBJ2-3; no clear D. The germline CDR1 and CDR2 sequences are SGHTA and FQGTGA. This CDR3 has 16 residues. Trimming left V 5 bases short and J 3 bases short, with 18 bases between. This CDR3 reads CASSHPIMGMTDTQYF. As DNA, the CDR3 is TGTGCCAGCAGCCACCCGATAATGGGCATGACAGATACGCAGTATTTT.

The V and J genes are TRBV11-2 and TRBJ1-5; D is perhaps TRBD1 (5 bases). The CDR3 sequence is 17 residues long. The V end was cut by 4 bases, the J end by 6 bases, with 22 bases between. The germline V gene encodes CDR1 SGHAT and CDR2 FQNNGV. CDR3 DNA sequence: TGTGCCAGCAGCTCCCGGTCCCCGGGGCCCCGGTGTCAGCCCCAGCATTTT. Amino acids: CASSSRSPGPRCQPQHF.

The chain carries TRBV6-2 or TRBV6-3 and TRBJ1-6; possible D gene TRBD1, 6 bases. The germline V gene encodes CDR1 MNHEY and CDR2 SVGEGT. Trimming took 4 bases from V and 11 from J, leaving 21 bases between them. The CDR3 consists of 16 residues. The CDR3 is CASSSPTGSGSPPLHF. For the CDR3, the DNA is TGTGCCAGCAGTTCCCCCACAGGGAGTGGTAGTCCACCCCTCCACTTT.

The rearrangement links TRBV5-4 to TRBJ2-7; TRBD2 matches 10 bases. After removal of 0 bases from V and 3 bases from J, the junction contained 3 bases not matched to a gene. Germline lookup yields CDR1 SGHNT and CDR2 YYREEE (reference sequence). The CDR3 is 15 amino acids. This chain's CDR3 is CASSLGTSGIYEQYF. CDR3 nucleotides: TGTGCCAGCAGCTTGGGTACTAGCGGGATCTACGAGCAGTACTTC.

The chain links TRBV19 to TRBJ2-1; 10 bases map to TRBD1. Germline values: CDR1 LNHDA, CDR2 SQIVND (reference sequence). The CDR3 is 14 amino acids. Unmatched junction bases numbered 7, after V lost 5 bases and J lost 9 bases. The CDR3 region is CASSAWDRGGEQFF. CDR3 sequence (DNA): TGTGCCAGTAGTGCGTGGGACAGGGGAGGTGAGCAGTTCTTC.

CDR3 DNA sequence: TGTGCCAGCAGTTTATTTGGTACAGTCCGCAATCAGCCCCAGCATTTT. Protein sequence: CASSLFGTVRNQPQHF. The rearrangement links TRBV28 to TRBJ1-5; D ambiguous. Trimming pared 1 base from V and 2 bases from J, leaving 12 bases between. CDR1 and CDR2 (germline): MDHEN, SYDVKM. This CDR3 contains 16 residues.

The J gene is TRBJ2-2, the V gene TRBV6-4; D gene uncertain. This CDR3 is built from 16 residues. Deletions cut 0 bases from V and 3 bases from J, with 11 bases between. Germline lookup yields CDR1 MRHNA and CDR2 SNTAGT. This CDR3 reads CASSDSGSVDTGELFF. In DNA form, the CDR3 reads TGTGCCAGCAGTGACTCGGGCTCGGTGGACACCGGGGAGCTGTTTTTT.

This sequence joins TRBV9 and TRBJ2-5, with D possibly being TRBD1 (6 bases). CDR1 is SGDLS and CDR2 is YYNGEE in the germline V gene. V was cut by 6 bases and J by 4 bases, with 16 bases left in between. The CDR3 sequence is 14 residues long. In nucleotides, the CDR3 is TGTGCCAGCACCAGATCCGGACAGACAGAGACCCAGTACTTC. Its protein is CASTRSGQTETQYF.

The chain recombines TRBV28 with TRBJ1-6; D remains ambiguous. The germline V gene has CDR1 MDHEN and CDR2 SYDVKM. The germline V and J ends were trimmed by 8 bases and 7 bases, with 12 bases remaining between them. The CDR3 has 13 amino acids. The CDR3 reads CASCHLGNSPLHF. For the CDR3, the DNA is TGTGCCAGCTGTCACCTGGGAAATTCACCCCTCCACTTT.

This clone was found once. The CDR3 DNA reads TGTGCCAGTAGTATGGGCCCGAGTAACTATGGCTACACCTTC. This translates into CASSMGPSNYGYTF. The chain is built from TRBV19 and TRBJ1-2; no reliable D call. The CDR3 has 14 amino acids. Trimming left V 3 bases short and J 1 base short, with 9 bases between. Germline assignment: CDR1 LNHDA and CDR2 SQIVND (reference sequence). The full variable domain, with the rest looked up from reference TRBV19 and TRBJ1-2, is DGGITQSPKYLFRKEGQNVTLSCEQNLNHDAMYWYRQDPGQGLRLIYYSQIVNDFQKGDIAEGYSVSREKKESFPLTVTSAQKNPTAFYLCASSMGPSNYGYTFGSGTRLTVV.

The chain carries TRBV7-3 and TRBJ1-1; TRBD1 is a possible D gene (6 bases). Germline-derived CDR1 and CDR2 are SGHTA and FQGTGA. V dropped 2 bases and J dropped 3 bases, with 10 bases sitting between them. The CDR3 covers 14 residues. CDR3: CASSLQGRDTEAFF. The CDR3 DNA reads as TGTGCCAGCAGCTTACAGGGGCGCGACACTGAAGCTTTCTTT.

In this sample, this clone turned up once. V is TRBV5-4 and J is TRBJ1-6; D not resolved. The CDR3 covers 15 residues. Germline V CDR1 and CDR2: SGHNT, YYREEE (reference sequence). Trimming took off 4 bases at V and 10 bases at J, with 18 bases between the two ends. As DNA, the CDR3 is TGTGCCAGCAGCCCCCCCGGCGGGGTGCGGTCACCCCTCCACTTT. Protein sequence: CASSPPGGVRSPLHF.

This clone was picked up one time. J is TRBJ2-1 and V is TRBV19, with D possibly called TRBD1 or TRBD2 (6 bases each). This CDR3 spans 14 amino acids. Looked up from germline, CDR1 is LNHDA and CDR2 is SQIVND (reference sequence). Trimming stripped 1 base from V and 9 bases from J, with 13 bases between. DNA of the CDR3: TGTGCCAGTAGTATAGTTCCCAGGGGAGGTGAGCAGTTCTTC. This translates into CASSIVPRGGEQFF.

V gene TRBV19 combines with J gene TRBJ2-7; perhaps D is TRBD1 or TRBD2 (5 bases each). Germline lookup yields CDR1 LNHDA and CDR2 SQIVND (reference sequence). The V end lost 6 bases, the J end lost 5 bases, and 14 bases lay between the germline ends. This CDR3 comprises 13 residues. The CDR3 DNA sequence: TGTGCCAGTAGGGGACCGTGGACGGACGAGCAGTACTTC. This translates into CASRGPWTDEQYF.

The chain has TRBV5-3 and TRBJ1-6; D remains unclear. TRBV5-3 qualifies as an ORF whose function is uncertain. Trimming removed 4 bases at V and 10 bases at J, with 3 bases between. There are 10 residues in the CDR3. CDR3 sequence: CARSESPLHF. The DNA for the CDR3 is TGTGCCAGAAGCGAATCACCCCTCCACTTT.

The CDR3 loop reads CASSPLGPPQHF. The CDR3 bases are TGTGCCAGCTCACCTTTGGGGCCGCCCCAGCATTTT. The chain links TRBV18 to TRBJ1-5, with a possible D match to TRBD1 (5 bases). The CDR3 totals 12 residues. Germline V lookup: CDR1 KGHSH, CDR2 LQKENI. V lost 3 bases and J 9 bases, leaving 9 bases between the germline ends.

The rearrangement joins TRBV4-1 to TRBJ2-3, with 9 bases that match TRBD2. The germline gives CDR1 MGHRA, CDR2 YSYEKL. The CDR3 runs 14 residues. Trimming at V came to 4 bases and at J to 6 bases, leaving 5 bases not matched to a gene. The CDR3 protein is CASSLAGARDTQYF. In DNA, the CDR3 is TGCGCCAGCAGCCTAGCGGGGGCCCGGGATACGCAGTATTTT.

The J gene is TRBJ2-7, the V gene TRBV13; D gene unclear. Trimming cost V 3 bases and J 4 bases, with 1 base left between them. The CDR3 loop spans 10 amino acids. Germline CDR1 is PRHDT and CDR2 is FYEKMQ (reference sequence). CDR3 loop: CASSFYEQYF. CDR3 nucleotides: TGTGCCAGCAGCTTTTACGAGCAGTACTTC.

The chain recombines TRBV6-5 with TRBJ1-6; 7 bases are a match to TRBD1. The junction had 6 bases not matched to a gene; V was cut back by 5 bases and J by 11 bases. This CDR3 comprises 13 residues. Germline V gene lookup returns CDR1 MNHEY and CDR2 SVGAGI. The CDR3 DNA sequence: TGTGCCAGCAGTATAACAGGGGTCGCACCCCTCCACTTT. It is translated as CASSITGVAPLHF.

A remark on this clone: Other DNA sequences in this specimen translate into the identical CDR3. The chain employs TRBV7-2 and TRBJ1-6; D ambiguous. The CDR3 has 15 amino acids. CDR1 is SGHTA, CDR2 FQGNSA, per germline. V gave up 2 bases and J gave up 0 bases, with 5 bases separating them. CDR3 in DNA: TGTGCCAGCAGCTTACACAGCTCCTATAATTCACCCCTCCACTTT. Translated: CASSLHSSYNSPLHF.